The 13 T cell receptor beta chains listed next were all sequenced from one sample in a study of technical replicates of blood from a handful of donors. Generated by immunoSEQ multiplex PCR, the TCRdb table keeps only in-frame clones and is missing some. The sample lists tens of thousands of clones; around 93% were seen once. The sequencing input was PBMCs. These receptors originate from a human donor in good health. Some clones in this sample may be carry-over from other donors' samples.

V gene TRBV7-2 combines with J gene TRBJ1-2, with D perhaps matching TRBD1 (6 bases). The V and J ends lost 1 base and 8 bases respectively, with 11 bases between them. CDR3 size: 13 residues. Looked up from germline, CDR1 is SGHTA and CDR2 is FQGNSA. Written as DNA, the CDR3 is TGTGCCAGCAGCTTAGGACAGGTTATCGGCTACACCTTC. Amino acid sequence: CASSLGQVIGYTF.

The V call is TRBV28, the J call TRBJ2-7; 9 bases fit TRBD1. Per the germline V gene, CDR1 is MDHEN and CDR2 is SYDVKM. The CDR3 consists of 16 residues. V trimming: 6 bases; J trimming: 0 bases; junction bases outside the gene matches: 9. The CDR3 sequence is CASRGTGTPSSYEQYF. For the CDR3, the DNA is TGTGCCAGCAGGGGGACAGGGACCCCCAGCTCCTACGAGCAGTACTTC.

The chain couples TRBV7-2 to TRBJ2-2, with a possible D match to TRBD2 (6 bases). Germline V CDR1 and CDR2: SGHTA, FQGNSA. This CDR3 is 16 amino acids long. With 6 bases removed from V and 7 bases from J, the gap between germline ends came to 21 bases. CDR3 nucleotide sequence: TGTGCCAGCAGTTACCGGTCGGGTAGCGGTGGCGGGGAGCTGTTTTTT. Residues: CASSYRSGSGGGELFF.

CDR3 region: CASSSGGDTQYF. DNA for the CDR3: TGTGCCAGCAGCTCCGGGGGAGATACGCAGTATTTT. This sequence joins TRBV7-3 and TRBJ2-3, with D tentatively TRBD2 (6 bases). This CDR3 spans 12 amino acids. The germline V gene encodes CDR1 SGHTA and CDR2 FQGTGA. Trimming stripped 4 bases from V and 5 bases from J, with 7 bases between.

This clone was picked up one time. The chain joins TRBV29-1 to TRBJ1-1; D is undetermined. The CDR3 has 10 residues. V dropped 8 bases and J dropped 5 bases, with 9 bases sitting between them. CDR1 is SQVTM, CDR2 ANQGSEA, per germline. The CDR3 nucleotides are TGCAGCTCCCAGAATACTGAAGCTTTCTTT. This translates into CSSQNTEAFF.

V and J are TRBV4-3 and TRBJ1-2, with D maybe TRBD1 (5 bases). The CDR3 has 15 residues. Germline CDR1 and CDR2: LGHNA and YSLEER. Trimming left V 4 bases short and J 8 bases short, with 20 bases between. As DNA, the CDR3 is TGCGCCAGCAGCCCTGGGGAGGGGCCCTGGTGGGGCTACACCTTC. Translated, it gives CASSPGEGPWWGYTF.

The chain is built from TRBV9 and TRBJ2-5, with 7 bases matching TRBD1. From germline, CDR1 is SGDLS and CDR2 YYNGEE. The CDR3 spans 12 residues. The V gene end was trimmed by 0 bases and the J gene end by 8 bases; junction bases not matched to a gene: 1. The CDR3 loop is CASSVAGGTQYF. CDR3 nucleotides: TGTGCCAGCAGCGTAGCAGGGGGTACCCAGTACTTC.

DNA for the CDR3: TGTGCCAGCAGCAATAGACGGGAATTCTCCGGAAACACCATATATTTT. This gives the protein CASSNRREFSGNTIYF. This chain joins TRBV21-1 and TRBJ1-3. TRBV21-1 is termed a pseudogene. The CDR3 totals 16 residues.

The V call is TRBV4-3, the J call TRBJ2-2, with TRBD2 matching 10 bases. The CDR3 length is 16 residues. Trimming cost V 5 bases and J 3 bases; bases outside gene matches: 6. CDR1 and CDR2 (germline): LGHNA, YSLEER. Here the CDR3 DNA reads TGCGCCAGCAGCAGCGGGGGGGCCCTCGACACCGGGGAGCTGTTTTTT. Translation: CASSSGGALDTGELFF.

The chain couples TRBV10-3 to TRBJ2-1; D is perhaps TRBD2 (7 bases). Germline values: CDR1 ENHRY, CDR2 SYGVKD. The CDR3 covers 14 residues. V lost 6 bases, J lost 8 bases, and 17 bases lay in between. CDR3 amino acids: CAISSEGGSYEQFF. CDR3 DNA sequence: TGTGCCATCAGCTCCGAGGGGGGGAGTTATGAGCAGTTCTTC.

The chain employs TRBV5-6 and TRBJ1-5; D may be TRBD1 (6 bases). V lost 4 bases and J lost 3, with 17 bases in between. CDR1 and CDR2 (germline): SGHDT, YYEEEE. The CDR3 extends over 16 amino acids. This CDR3 reads CASSTYSGGINQPQHF. The CDR3, as DNA: TGTGCCAGCAGCACCTACAGTGGGGGCATCAATCAGCCCCAGCATTTT.

Concerning this clone itself: Within the sample, other DNA sequences also encode this same CDR3. The chain combines TRBV6-6 with TRBJ2-7, with unresolved D. CDR3 size: 12 residues. Germline-derived CDR1 and CDR2 are MNHNY and SVGAGI (reference sequence). V lost 6 bases and J 4 bases, leaving 10 bases between the germline ends. CDR3 sequence: CASSPGPYEQYF. The CDR3 nucleotides are TGTGCCAGCAGCCCTGGGCCGTACGAGCAGTACTTC.

This chain connects TRBV4-1 to TRBJ2-5; 7 bases are a match to TRBD2. Germline CDR1 MGHRA, CDR2 YSYEKL. V was clipped by 0 bases and J by 7 bases; unmatched bases: 8. The CDR3 extends over 15 amino acids. Here the CDR3 reads CASSQDQTSSGTQYF. DNA for the CDR3: TGCGCCAGCAGCCAAGATCAGACTAGCTCTGGGACCCAGTACTTC.